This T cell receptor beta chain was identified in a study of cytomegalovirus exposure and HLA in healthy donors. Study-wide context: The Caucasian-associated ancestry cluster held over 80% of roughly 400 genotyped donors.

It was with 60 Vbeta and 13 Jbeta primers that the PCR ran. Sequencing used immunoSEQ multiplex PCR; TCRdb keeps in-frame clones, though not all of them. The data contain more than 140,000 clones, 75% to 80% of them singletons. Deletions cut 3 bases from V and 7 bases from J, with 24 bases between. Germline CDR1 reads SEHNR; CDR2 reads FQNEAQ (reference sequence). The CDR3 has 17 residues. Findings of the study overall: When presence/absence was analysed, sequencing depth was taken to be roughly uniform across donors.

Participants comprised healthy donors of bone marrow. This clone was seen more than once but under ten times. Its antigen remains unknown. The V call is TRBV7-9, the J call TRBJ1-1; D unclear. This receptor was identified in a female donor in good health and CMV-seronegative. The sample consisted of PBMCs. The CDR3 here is CASSFATTNPKINEAFF. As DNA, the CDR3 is TGTGCCAGCAGCTTTGCCACTACAAACCCCAAGATTAATGAAGCTTTCTTT.